This TCR beta chain derives from a study of blood T cell repertoires in COVID-19. Overall study context: The analysed material was cDNA or gDNA that came from T cells, B-cell-depleted T cells, or PBMCs.

The ends lost 3 bases at V and 8 bases at J; junction bases unmatched: 4. This CDR3 is built from 13 residues. CDR1 and CDR2 (germline): LNHNV, YYDKDF (reference sequence). Under the authors' procedure: Reference gene primer amplification in the assay estimated nucleated cell counts. The table came from immunoSEQ multiplex PCR; TCRdb's copy has only in-frame clones and leaves some out. D and trimming come from the DNA, and the V and J calls and clone size come from that table. The sample consists of 150,000 or so clones, almost 85% of them appearing once. In this sample, this clone turned up a few times.

The sample consisted of peripheral blood. The chain combines TRBV15 with TRBJ2-1; TRBD1 matches 7 bases. This TCR came from a human donor with acute or convalescent COVID-19. The donor label of this sample is uncertain. Here the CDR3 DNA reads TGTGCCACCAGCAGCCAAACAGGGGATGAGCAGTTCTTC. Translation gives CATSSQTGDEQFF.